The 19 T cell receptor beta chains given below trace back to one sample, sequenced in a study of blood T cell repertoires in COVID-19. The assay was immunoSEQ multiplex PCR, and TCRdb's table has in-frame clones only and misses some. The table records some 120,000 clones, roughly 84% of them present only once. The sample consisted of peripheral blood. These receptors were obtained from a man between 35 and 55 years old with acute or convalescent COVID-19.

The J gene is TRBJ2-1, the V gene TRBV7-2; D might be TRBD1 (5 bases). The CDR3 covers 12 residues. The germline gives CDR1 SGHTA, CDR2 FQGNSA. V lost 5 bases to trimming and J lost 10 bases, with 12 bases between them. The CDR3 loop is CASSVLWGEQFF. The CDR3 DNA reads as TGTGCCAGCAGCGTTCTCTGGGGCGAGCAGTTCTTC.

The V and J genes are TRBV12-3 or TRBV12-4 and TRBJ2-7, with D perhaps TRBD2 (7 bases). This CDR3 spans 13 amino acids. V was cut by 3 bases and J by 3 bases, with 9 bases left in between. The CDR3 region is CASSLRGRYEQYF. The CDR3 DNA reads as TGTGCCAGCAGTTTGCGGGGGCGCTACGAGCAGTACTTC.

J is TRBJ2-7 and V is TRBV7-9; the D is unclear. Trimming pared 1 base from V and 2 bases from J, leaving 9 bases between. Germline-derived CDR1 and CDR2 are SEHNR and FQNEAQ (reference sequence). The CDR3 consists of 14 residues. For the CDR3, the DNA is TGTGCCAGCAGCTTAGTTGGCCAGGCCTACGAGCAGTACTTC. Protein sequence: CASSLVGQAYEQYF.

This sequence joins TRBV3-1 (or the pseudogene TRBV3-2) and TRBJ1-5; a possible D gene is TRBD1 (5 bases). The V gene's germline CDR1 is LGHDT and CDR2 YNNKEL (reference sequence). V was clipped by 5 bases and J by 7 bases, with 15 bases between them. This CDR3 is 14 amino acids long. CDR3 DNA sequence: TGTGCCAGCAGCTCGGGGGTGGGAAGACAGCCCCAGCATTTT. Residues: CASSSGVGRQPQHF.

This clone was counted a few times. The chain employs TRBV5-6 and TRBJ1-1; D possibly corresponds to TRBD1 (5 bases). The CDR3 has 14 residues. Germline-derived CDR1 and CDR2 are SGHDT and YYEEEE. The ends were cut back, 7 bases at V and 0 bases at J, with 13 bases in the middle. CDR3 coding DNA: TGTGCCAGCTACAGGTGGGGCATGAACACTGAAGCTTTCTTT. It translates to CASYRWGMNTEAFF. Together with reference TRBV5-6 and TRBJ1-1, the CDR3 gives the full variable domain: DAGVTQSPTHLIKTRGQQVTLRCSPKSGHDTVSWYQQALGQGPQFIFQYYEEEERQRGNFPDRFSGHQFPNYSSELNVNALLLGDSALYLCASYRWGMNTEAFFGQGTRLTVV.

This rearrangement joins TRBV6-4 to TRBJ2-1, with 8 bases that match TRBD2. The CDR3 length is 15 residues. Unmatched junction bases numbered 0, after V lost 2 bases and J lost 0 bases. The V gene's germline CDR1 is MRHNA and CDR2 SNTAGT. DNA for the CDR3: TGTGCCAGCAGTGACCGGGGGGGCTCCTACAATGAGCAGTTCTTC. This translates into CASSDRGGSYNEQFF.

The chain has TRBV7-2 and TRBJ2-2, with D unresolved. From germline, CDR1 is SGHTA and CDR2 FQGNSA. The V and J ends lost 2 bases and 4 bases respectively, with 11 bases between them. This CDR3 spans 15 amino acids. The CDR3 DNA reads TGTGCCAGCAGCTTAAGTAGAGTTACCACCGGGGAGCTGTTTTTT. Amino acids: CASSLSRVTTGELFF.

The V gene is TRBV24-1, the J gene TRBJ2-1; no firm D call. The germline V and J ends were trimmed by 2 bases and 4 bases, with 11 bases remaining between them. The germline V gene encodes CDR1 KGHDR and CDR2 SFDVKD. The CDR3 covers 15 residues. CDR3 sequence: CATSDSFSPYNEQFF. CDR3 in DNA: TGTGCCACCAGTGATTCCTTTTCCCCTTACAATGAGCAGTTCTTC.

CDR3 in amino acids: CASGSTENRGEQFF. Written as DNA, the CDR3 is TGTGCCAGCGGTTCTACAGAAAATCGGGGTGAGCAGTTCTTC. The rearrangement links TRBV9 to TRBJ2-1; D perhaps matches TRBD2 (5 bases). The germline V gene encodes CDR1 SGDLS and CDR2 YYNGEE. Trimming stripped 7 bases from V and 9 bases from J, with 20 bases between. There are 14 residues in the CDR3.

The chain employs TRBV5-1 and TRBJ2-7, with 10 bases matching TRBD2. Per the germline V gene, CDR1 is SGHRS and CDR2 is YFSETQ. V shed 3 bases and J 2 bases; nucleotides not matched to a gene: 11. The CDR3 consists of 17 residues. The CDR3 spells CASSYHRASGGAYEQYF. In DNA, the CDR3 is TGCGCCAGCAGCTACCACCGGGCTAGCGGGGGAGCCTACGAGCAGTACTTC.

The chain joins TRBV28 to TRBJ1-3, with D uncertain. Between the trimmed V and J ends, which lost 5 bases and 5 bases, there was a span of 7 bases. This CDR3 is built from 12 residues. Germline-derived CDR1 and CDR2 are MDHEN and SYDVKM. This chain's CDR3 is CASSPRRNTIYF. CDR3 DNA: TGTGCCAGCAGTCCCAGGAGAAACACCATATATTTT.

V is TRBV18 and J is TRBJ2-4, with a tentative D call TRBD2 (6 bases). The CDR3 has 14 amino acids. Deletions cut 6 bases from V and 0 bases from J, with 9 bases between. Germline lookup yields CDR1 KGHSH and CDR2 LQKENI. The CDR3 sequence: CASSSAGAKNIQYF. CDR3 DNA sequence: TGTGCCAGCTCGTCAGCGGGAGCCAAAAACATTCAGTACTTC.

In nucleotides, the CDR3 is TGTGCCAGCAGCTTAAGGAGGTTCTCCTACGAGCAGTACTTC. Translation gives CASSLRRFSYEQYF. V gene TRBV7-8 combines with J gene TRBJ2-7; D might be TRBD2 (5 bases). The CDR3 length is 14 residues. Germline-derived CDR1 and CDR2 are SGHVS and FQNEAQ. The V gene lost 2 bases and the J gene lost 0 bases, with 8 bases spanning the gap.

J is TRBJ2-7 and V is TRBV11-2; D not certain. Germline CDR1 and CDR2: SGHAT and FQNNGV. Trimming removed 4 bases at V and 6 bases at J, with 13 bases between. The CDR3 has 13 amino acids. As DNA, the CDR3 is TGTGCCAGCAGCTCGATCCCGACGGGCGAGCAGTACTTC. Translation gives CASSSIPTGEQYF.

This chain connects TRBV6-2 or TRBV6-3 to TRBJ2-1; TRBD2 aligns across 15 bases. V lost 4 bases to trimming and J lost 2 bases; unmatched junction nucleotides: 6. The CDR3 has 18 amino acids. Germline lookup yields CDR1 MNHEY and CDR2 SVGEGT. The CDR3: CASSSGLAGGLTYNEQFF. The CDR3 region has the DNA TGTGCCAGCAGTTCCGGACTAGCGGGGGGGTTAACCTACAATGAGCAGTTCTTC.

This sequence joins TRBV5-1 and TRBJ2-1; TRBD2 is a possible D gene (5 bases). CDR1 and CDR2 (germline): SGHRS, YFSETQ. V was trimmed by 4 bases and J by 6 bases, leaving 17 bases between them. The CDR3 contains 15 residues. CDR3 coding DNA: TGCGCCAGCAGCCCTGCCGGACTCTCCAGCAATGAGCAGTTCTTC. This encodes CASSPAGLSSNEQFF.

The chain links TRBV9 to TRBJ1-2, with D perhaps matching TRBD1 (5 bases). Germline V gene sequence: CDR1 SGDLS, CDR2 YYNGEE. The V and J ends lost 3 bases and 3 bases respectively, with 6 bases between them. This CDR3 has 12 residues. CDR3 sequence reads: CASSGGDYGYTF. CDR3 DNA sequence: TGTGCCAGCAGCGGGGGGGACTATGGCTACACCTTC.

This clone was recorded once. The chain recombines TRBV11-2 with TRBJ2-1; TRBD1 might be the D (5 bases). The CDR3 is made up of 13 amino acids. Germline-derived CDR1 and CDR2 are SGHAT and FQNNGV. Trimming pared 6 bases from V and 3 bases from J, leaving 9 bases between. CDR3: CASSPGHYNEQFF. The CDR3 DNA reads as TGTGCCAGCAGTCCCGGACACTACAATGAGCAGTTCTTC.

This clone was detected once. This rearrangement joins TRBV27 to TRBJ2-7; weak D call: TRBD2 (6 bases). There are 12 residues in the CDR3. V was cut by 6 bases and J by 6 bases, with 12 bases left in between. The V gene's germline CDR1 is MNHEY and CDR2 SMNVEV (reference sequence). The CDR3 here is CASSRLVGEQYF. Here the CDR3 DNA reads TGTGCCAGCAGCAGACTAGTTGGCGAGCAGTACTTC.